This passage covers 8 T cell receptor beta chains from one sample sequenced in a study of identifying expanded T cells in peripheral blood (dated by TCRdb to the late 2010s). Libraries were made using the immunoSEQ multiplex PCR assay. TCRdb stores this immuneACCESS table with in-frame sequences only. Part of the clones is absent; in the studies checked, under half of the shortfall reflects unresolved V genes, and no reason is known for the rest. A total of 75,000 to 90,000 clones appear in this sample, 80% to 90% of them only once. Together, the top ten hold around 7% of the sample. The source material was blood. These TCRs come from a person aged 18 to 75 in good health.

This chain joins TRBV6-1 and TRBJ1-2; no clear D gene. Per the germline V gene, CDR1 is MNHNS and CDR2 is SASEGT. CDR3 length: 17 residues. V gave up 0 bases and J gave up 6 bases, with 20 bases separating them. DNA of the CDR3: TGTGCCAGCAGTGAAGCGGGCTCTGGCGTGGACGTAGATGGCTACACCTTC. As protein: CASSEAGSGVDVDGYTF.

This sequence joins TRBV7-3 and TRBJ1-2, with 7 bases aligning to TRBD1. CDR3 length equals 13 residues. Germline CDR1 is SGHTA and CDR2 is FQGTGA. Trimming cost V 5 bases and J 7 bases; bases outside gene matches: 7. CDR3 region: CASSQRQGRGYTF. Here the CDR3 DNA reads TGTGCCAGCAGCCAGAGACAGGGTCGTGGCTACACCTTC.

The gene calls are TRBV29-1 and TRBJ1-1; TRBD1 might be the D (5 bases). The V end was cut by 7 bases, the J end by 7 bases, with 16 bases between. This CDR3 is built from 12 residues. Germline CDR1 reads SQVTM; CDR2 reads ANQGSEA. The CDR3 loop is CSAAGGVVEAFF. CDR3 sequence (DNA): TGCAGCGCTGCGGGGGGGGTGGTTGAAGCTTTCTTT.

This sequence joins TRBV7-2 and TRBJ2-2; TRBD2 matches 10 bases. With V trimmed by 1 base and J by 5 bases, 4 bases remained unmatched. The CDR3 has 16 amino acids. Per the germline V gene, CDR1 is SGHTA and CDR2 is FQGNSA. CDR3 region: CASSLGRLAGTGELFF. The DNA of the CDR3 is TGTGCCAGCAGCTTAGGTCGACTAGCGGGTACCGGGGAGCTGTTTTTT.

The chain is built from TRBV7-9 and TRBJ1-1; no firm D call. There are 12 residues in the CDR3. Trimming left V 5 bases short and J 11 bases short, with 15 bases between. The V gene's germline CDR1 is SEHNR and CDR2 FQNEAQ (reference sequence). DNA for the CDR3: TGTGCCAGCAGCACGCTCTTGCAAGTGGCTTTCTTT. It specifies CASSTLLQVAFF.

The V call is TRBV11-3, the J call TRBJ2-2; D possibly corresponds to TRBD2 (6 bases). Trimming removed 1 base at V and 3 bases at J, with 15 bases between. The germline V gene encodes CDR1 SGHNT and CDR2 YENEEA. The CDR3 extends over 17 amino acids. The CDR3 sequence: CASSLGEEGTYTGELFF. The CDR3 DNA reads as TGTGCCAGCAGCTTAGGAGAGGAGGGCACCTACACCGGGGAGCTGTTTTTT.

This clone was seen a single time. The V and J genes are TRBV5-1 and TRBJ2-3; D gene ambiguous. Deletions cut 0 bases from V and 3 bases from J, with 5 bases between. Germline V gives CDR1 SGHRS, CDR2 YFSETQ. There are 13 residues in the CDR3. The CDR3 DNA reads TGCGCCAGCAGCTTGGTTGGGACAGATACGCAGTATTTT. Translated, it gives CASSLVGTDTQYF.

V gene TRBV27 combines with J gene TRBJ1-5; D unresolved. Germline V CDR1 and CDR2: MNHEY, SMNVEV (reference sequence). Trimming removed 2 bases from V and 4 bases from J, with 15 bases in between. There are 16 residues in the CDR3. Written as DNA, the CDR3 is TGTGCCAGCAGTTTAAGGGCCGGGCAGCTAAATCAGCCCCAGCATTTT. Residues: CASSLRAGQLNQPQHF.